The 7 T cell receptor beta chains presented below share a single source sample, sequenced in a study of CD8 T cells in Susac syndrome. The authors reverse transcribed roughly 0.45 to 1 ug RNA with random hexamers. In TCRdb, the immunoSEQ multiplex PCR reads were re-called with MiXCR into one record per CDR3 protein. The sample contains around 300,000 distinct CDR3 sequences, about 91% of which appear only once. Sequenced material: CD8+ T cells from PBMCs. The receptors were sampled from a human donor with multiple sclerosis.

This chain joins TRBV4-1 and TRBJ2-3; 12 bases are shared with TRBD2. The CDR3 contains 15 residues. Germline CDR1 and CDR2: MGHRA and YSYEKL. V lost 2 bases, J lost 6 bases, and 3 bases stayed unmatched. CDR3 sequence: CASSQRLAGEDTQYF. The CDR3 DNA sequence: TGCGCCAGCAGCCAACGACTAGCGGGAGAGGATACGCAGTATTTT.

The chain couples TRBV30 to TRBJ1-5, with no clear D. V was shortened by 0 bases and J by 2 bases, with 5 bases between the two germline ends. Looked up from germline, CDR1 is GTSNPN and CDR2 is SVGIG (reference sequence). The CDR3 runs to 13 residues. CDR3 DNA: TGTGCCTGGAGTGTACTCGGCAATCAGCCCCAGCATTTT. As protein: CAWSVLGNQPQHF. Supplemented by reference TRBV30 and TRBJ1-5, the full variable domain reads SQTIHQWPATLVQPVGSPLSLECTVEGTSNPNLYWYRQAAGRGLQLLFYSVGIGQISSEVPQNLSASRPQDRQFILSSKKLLLSDSGFYLCAWSVLGNQPQHFGDGTRLSIL.

The chain's CDR3 is CASSQFLAGGGQETQYF. In nucleotides, the CDR3 is TGTGCCAGCAGCCAATTTTTAGCGGGGGGAGGACAAGAGACCCAGTACTTC. V and J are TRBV3-1 and TRBJ2-5; 10 nucleotides align to TRBD2. V gave up 2 bases and J gave up 2 bases; unmatched junction bases: 8. The germline gives CDR1 LGHDT, CDR2 YNNKEL (reference sequence). This CDR3 has 17 amino acids.

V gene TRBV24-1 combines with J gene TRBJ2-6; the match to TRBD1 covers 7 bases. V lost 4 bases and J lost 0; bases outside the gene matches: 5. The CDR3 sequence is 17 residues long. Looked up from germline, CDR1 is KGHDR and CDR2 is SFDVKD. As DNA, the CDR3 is TGTGCCACCAGTGAGGTGGGGGACAGCTCTGGGGCCAACGTCCTGACTTTC. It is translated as CATSEVGDSSGANVLTF.

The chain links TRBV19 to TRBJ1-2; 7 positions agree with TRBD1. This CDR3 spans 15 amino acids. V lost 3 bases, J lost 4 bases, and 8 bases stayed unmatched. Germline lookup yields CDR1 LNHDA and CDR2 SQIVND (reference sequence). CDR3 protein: CASSIEGASTYGYTF. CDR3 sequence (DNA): TGTGCCAGTAGTATCGAGGGGGCGTCGACCTATGGCTACACCTTC. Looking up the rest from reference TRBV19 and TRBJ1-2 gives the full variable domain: DGGITQSPKYLFRKEGQNVTLSCEQNLNHDAMYWYRQDPGQGLRLIYYSQIVNDFQKGDIAEGYSVSREKKESFPLTVTSAQKNPTAFYLCASSIEGASTYGYTFGSGTRLTVV.

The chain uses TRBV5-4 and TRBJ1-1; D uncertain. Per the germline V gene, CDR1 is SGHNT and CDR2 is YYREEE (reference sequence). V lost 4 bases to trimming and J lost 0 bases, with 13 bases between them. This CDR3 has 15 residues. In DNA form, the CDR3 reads TGTGCCAGCAGCGCCCCACAAGCCCTGAACACTGAAGCTTTCTTT. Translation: CASSAPQALNTEAFF.

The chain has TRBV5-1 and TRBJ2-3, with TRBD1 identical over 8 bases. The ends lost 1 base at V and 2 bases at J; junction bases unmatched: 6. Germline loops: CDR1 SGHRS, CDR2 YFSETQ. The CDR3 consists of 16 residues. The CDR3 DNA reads TGCGCCAGCAGCTTGTACGGGACAGGCCCCACAGATACGCAGTATTTT. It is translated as CASSLYGTGPTDTQYF.